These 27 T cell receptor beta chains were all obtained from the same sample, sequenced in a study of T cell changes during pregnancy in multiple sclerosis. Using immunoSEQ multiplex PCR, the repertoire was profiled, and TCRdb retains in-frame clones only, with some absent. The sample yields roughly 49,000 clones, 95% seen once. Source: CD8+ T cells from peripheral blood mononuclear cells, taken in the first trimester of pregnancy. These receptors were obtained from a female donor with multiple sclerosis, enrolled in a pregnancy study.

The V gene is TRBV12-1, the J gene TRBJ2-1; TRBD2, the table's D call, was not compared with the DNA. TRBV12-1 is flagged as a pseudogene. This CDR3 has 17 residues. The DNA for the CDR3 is TGTGCCAGCAGCTTTGAGGTAGCTATTGAGTCCTACAATGAGCAGTTCTTC. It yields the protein CASSFEVAIESYNEQFF.

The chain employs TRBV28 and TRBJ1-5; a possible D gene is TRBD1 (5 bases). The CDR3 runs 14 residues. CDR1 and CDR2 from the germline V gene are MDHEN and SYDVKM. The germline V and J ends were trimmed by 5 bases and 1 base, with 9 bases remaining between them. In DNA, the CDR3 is TGTGCCAGCAGTAGCCGGGGGAGCAATCAGCCCCAGCATTTT. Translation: CASSSRGSNQPQHF. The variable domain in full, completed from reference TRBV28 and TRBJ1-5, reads DVKVTQSSRYLVKRTGEKVFLECVQDMDHENMFWYRQDPGLGLRLIYFSYDVKMKEKGDIPEGYSVSREKKERFSLILESASTNQTSMYLCASSSRGSNQPQHFGDGTRLSIL.

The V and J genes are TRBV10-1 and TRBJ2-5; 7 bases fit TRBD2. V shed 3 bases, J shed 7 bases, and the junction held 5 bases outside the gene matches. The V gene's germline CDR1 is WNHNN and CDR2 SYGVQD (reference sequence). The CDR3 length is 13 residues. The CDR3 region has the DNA TGCGCCAGCAGTGACGCTAGCGGAGGGACCCAGTACTTC. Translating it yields CASSDASGGTQYF.

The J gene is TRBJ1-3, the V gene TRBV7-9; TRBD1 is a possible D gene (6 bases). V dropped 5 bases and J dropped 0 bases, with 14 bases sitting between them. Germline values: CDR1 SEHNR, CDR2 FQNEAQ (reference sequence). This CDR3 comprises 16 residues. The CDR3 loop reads CASSPLRGNSGNTIYF. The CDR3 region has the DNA TGTGCCAGCAGCCCCCTCAGGGGCAACTCTGGAAACACCATATATTTT.

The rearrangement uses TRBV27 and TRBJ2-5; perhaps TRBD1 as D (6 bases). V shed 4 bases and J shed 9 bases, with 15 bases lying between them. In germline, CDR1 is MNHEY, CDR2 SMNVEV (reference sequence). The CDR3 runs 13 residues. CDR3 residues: CASSSQLEGAQYF. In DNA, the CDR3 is TGTGCCAGCAGTTCACAACTAGAGGGGGCCCAGTACTTC.

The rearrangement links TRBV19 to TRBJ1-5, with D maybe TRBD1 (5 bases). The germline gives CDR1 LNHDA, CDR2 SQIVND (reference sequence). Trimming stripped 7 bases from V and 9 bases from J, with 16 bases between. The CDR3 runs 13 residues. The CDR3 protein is CASKMTEEGPQHF. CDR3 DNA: TGTGCCAGTAAAATGACAGAGGAGGGGCCCCAGCATTTT.

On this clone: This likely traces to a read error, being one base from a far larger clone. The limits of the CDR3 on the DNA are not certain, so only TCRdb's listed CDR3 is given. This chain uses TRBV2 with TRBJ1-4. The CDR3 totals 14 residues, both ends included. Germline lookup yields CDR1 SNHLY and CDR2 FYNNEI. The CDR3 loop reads CASWVGFGNEKLLF.

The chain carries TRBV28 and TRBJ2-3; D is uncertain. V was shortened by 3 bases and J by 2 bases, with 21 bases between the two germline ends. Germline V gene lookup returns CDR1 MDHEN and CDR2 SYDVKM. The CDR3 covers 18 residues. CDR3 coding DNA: TGTGCCAGCAGTTTCGGCCCTGGATCAGGATTTCTCACAGATACGCAGTATTTT. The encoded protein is CASSFGPGSGFLTDTQYF.

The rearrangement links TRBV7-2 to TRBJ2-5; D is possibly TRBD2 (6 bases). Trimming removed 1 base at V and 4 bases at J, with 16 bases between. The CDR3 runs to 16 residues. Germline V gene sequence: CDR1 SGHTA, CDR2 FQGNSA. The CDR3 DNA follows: TGTGCCAGCAGCTTAGGCTCTTCCGGGAGCCTAGAGACCCAGTACTTC. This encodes CASSLGSSGSLETQYF.

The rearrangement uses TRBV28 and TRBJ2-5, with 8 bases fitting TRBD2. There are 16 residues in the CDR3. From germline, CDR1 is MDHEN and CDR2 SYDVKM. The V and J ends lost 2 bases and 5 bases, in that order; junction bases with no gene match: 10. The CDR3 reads CASSLVWAAGAETQYF. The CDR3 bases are TGTGCCAGCAGTTTAGTGTGGGCAGCGGGGGCGGAGACCCAGTACTTC.

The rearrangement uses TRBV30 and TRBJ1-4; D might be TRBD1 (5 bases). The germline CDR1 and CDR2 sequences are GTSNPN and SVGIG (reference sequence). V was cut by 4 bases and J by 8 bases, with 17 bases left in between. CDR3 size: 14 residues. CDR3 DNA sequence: TGTGCCTGGAACGAAATCTTAAGGGGAGAAAAACTGTTTTTT. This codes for CAWNEILRGEKLFF.

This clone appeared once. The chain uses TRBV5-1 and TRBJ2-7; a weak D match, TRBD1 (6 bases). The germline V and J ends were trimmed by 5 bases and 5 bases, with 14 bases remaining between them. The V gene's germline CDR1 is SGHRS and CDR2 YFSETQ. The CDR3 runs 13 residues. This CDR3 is CASRLRQVDEQYF. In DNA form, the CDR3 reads TGCGCCAGCAGGTTGAGACAGGTTGACGAGCAGTACTTC.

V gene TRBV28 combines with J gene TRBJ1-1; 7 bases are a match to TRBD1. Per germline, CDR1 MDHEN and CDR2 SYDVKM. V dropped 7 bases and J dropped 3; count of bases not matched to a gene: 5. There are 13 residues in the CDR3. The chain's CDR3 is CASTEGGYTEAFF. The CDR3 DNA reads TGTGCCAGCACGGAAGGGGGCTACACTGAAGCTTTCTTT.

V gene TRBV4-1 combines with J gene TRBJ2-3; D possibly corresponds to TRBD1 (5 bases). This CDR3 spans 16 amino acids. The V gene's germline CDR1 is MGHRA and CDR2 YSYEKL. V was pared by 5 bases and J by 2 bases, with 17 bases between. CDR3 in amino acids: CASSEGVVRDTDTQYF. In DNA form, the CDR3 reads TGCGCCAGCAGCGAAGGGGTGGTCAGGGACACAGATACGCAGTATTTT.

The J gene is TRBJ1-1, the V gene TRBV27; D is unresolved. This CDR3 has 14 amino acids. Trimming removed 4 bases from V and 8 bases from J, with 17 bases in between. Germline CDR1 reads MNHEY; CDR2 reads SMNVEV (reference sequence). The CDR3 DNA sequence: TGTGCCAGCAGTTGGGGTCCCGGGGATATGGAAGCTTTCTTT. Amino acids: CASSWGPGDMEAFF.

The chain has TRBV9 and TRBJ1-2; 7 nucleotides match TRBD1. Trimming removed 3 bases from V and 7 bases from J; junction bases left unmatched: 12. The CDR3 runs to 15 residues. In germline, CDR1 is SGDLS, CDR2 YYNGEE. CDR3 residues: CASSAPPGGLSGYTF. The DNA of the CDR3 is TGTGCCAGCAGCGCGCCCCCAGGGGGTCTTAGTGGCTACACCTTC. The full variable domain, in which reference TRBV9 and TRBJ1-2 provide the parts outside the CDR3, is DSGVTQTPKHLITATGQRVTLRCSPRSGDLSVYWYQQSLDQGLQFLIQYYNGEERAKGNILERFSAQQFPDLHSELNLSSLELGDSALYFCASSAPPGGLSGYTFGSGTRLTVV.

CDR3 bases: TGTGCCAGCAGTCGACAGGGAAATGAGCAGTTCTTC. It specifies CASSRQGNEQFF. The chain combines TRBV27 with TRBJ2-1; 7 bases fit TRBD1. This CDR3 is 12 amino acids long. Germline V gene data show CDR1 as MNHEY and CDR2 as SMNVEV (reference sequence). After removal of 5 bases from V and 7 bases from J, the junction contained 2 bases not matched to a gene.

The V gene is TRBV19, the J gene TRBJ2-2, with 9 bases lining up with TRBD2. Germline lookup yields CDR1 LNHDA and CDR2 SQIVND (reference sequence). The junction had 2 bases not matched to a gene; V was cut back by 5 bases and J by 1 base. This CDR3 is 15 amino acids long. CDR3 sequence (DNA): TGTGCCAGTAGTCTGACTAGCGGGAACACCGGGGAGCTGTTTTTT. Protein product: CASSLTSGNTGELFF.

In DNA form, the CDR3 reads TGTGCCAGTAGTCCTACCAAAACAGGCGTATATTATGGCTACACCTTC. It specifies CASSPTKTGVYYGYTF. The chain employs TRBV19 and TRBJ1-2; D is possibly TRBD1 (5 bases). V gave up 5 bases and J gave up 5 bases, with 21 bases separating them. CDR3 size: 16 residues. Germline CDR1 is LNHDA and CDR2 is SQIVND (reference sequence).

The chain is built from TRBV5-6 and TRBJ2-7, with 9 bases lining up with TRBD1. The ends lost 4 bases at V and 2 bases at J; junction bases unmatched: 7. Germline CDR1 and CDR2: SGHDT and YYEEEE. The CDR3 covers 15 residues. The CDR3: CASSGGTGITYEQYF. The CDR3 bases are TGTGCCAGCAGCGGCGGGACAGGGATTACCTACGAGCAGTACTTC.

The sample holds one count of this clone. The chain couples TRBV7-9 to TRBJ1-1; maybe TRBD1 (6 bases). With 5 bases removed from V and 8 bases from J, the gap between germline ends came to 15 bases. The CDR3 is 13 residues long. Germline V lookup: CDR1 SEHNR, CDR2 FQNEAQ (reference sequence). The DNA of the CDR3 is TGTGCCAGCAGCCTAACAGGGCTTCCGGAAGCTTTCTTT. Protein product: CASSLTGLPEAFF.

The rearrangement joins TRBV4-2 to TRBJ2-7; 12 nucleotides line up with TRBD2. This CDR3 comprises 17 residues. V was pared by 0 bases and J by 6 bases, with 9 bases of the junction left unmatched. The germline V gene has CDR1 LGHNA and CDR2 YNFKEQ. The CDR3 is CASSQESLAGGVSEQYF. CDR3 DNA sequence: TGTGCCAGCAGCCAAGAAAGTCTAGCGGGAGGGGTCTCCGAGCAGTACTTC.

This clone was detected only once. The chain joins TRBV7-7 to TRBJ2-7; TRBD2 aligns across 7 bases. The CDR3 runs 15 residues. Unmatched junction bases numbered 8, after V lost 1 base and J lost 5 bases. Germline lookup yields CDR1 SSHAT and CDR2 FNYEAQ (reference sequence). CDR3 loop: CASSLGRAGENEQYF. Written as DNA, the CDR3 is TGTGCCAGCAGCTTAGGACGGGCGGGAGAAAACGAGCAGTACTTC. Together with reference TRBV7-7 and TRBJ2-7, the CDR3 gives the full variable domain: GAGVSQSPRYKVTKRGQDVTLRCDPISSHATLYWYQQALGQGPEFLTYFNYEAQPDKSGLPSDRFSAERPEGSISTLTIQRTEQRDSAMYRCASSLGRAGENEQYFGPGTRLTVT.

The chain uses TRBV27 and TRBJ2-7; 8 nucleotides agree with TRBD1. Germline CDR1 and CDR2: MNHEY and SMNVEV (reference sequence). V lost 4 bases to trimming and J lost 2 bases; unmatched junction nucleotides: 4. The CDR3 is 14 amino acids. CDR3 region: CASSWRTGTYEQYF. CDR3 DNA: TGTGCCAGCAGTTGGCGGACAGGGACCTACGAGCAGTACTTC.

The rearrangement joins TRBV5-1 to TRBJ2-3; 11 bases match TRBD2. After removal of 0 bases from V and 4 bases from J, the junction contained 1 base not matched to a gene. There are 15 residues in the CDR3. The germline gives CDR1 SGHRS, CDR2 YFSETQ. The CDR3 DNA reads TGCGCCAGCAGCTTGGGACTAGCGGGACCAGATACGCAGTATTTT. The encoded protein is CASSLGLAGPDTQYF.

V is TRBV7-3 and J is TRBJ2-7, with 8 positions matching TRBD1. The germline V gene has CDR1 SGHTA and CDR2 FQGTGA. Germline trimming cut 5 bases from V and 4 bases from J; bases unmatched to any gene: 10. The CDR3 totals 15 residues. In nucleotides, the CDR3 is TGTGCCAGCAGCCAGGGGGCAGGGACGGGTTACGAGCAGTACTTC. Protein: CASSQGAGTGYEQYF.

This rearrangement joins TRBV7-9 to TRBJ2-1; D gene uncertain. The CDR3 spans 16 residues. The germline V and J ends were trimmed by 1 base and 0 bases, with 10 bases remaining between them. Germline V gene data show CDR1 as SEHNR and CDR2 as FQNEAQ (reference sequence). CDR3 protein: CASSLVGWSSYNEQFF. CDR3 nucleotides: TGTGCCAGCAGCTTAGTAGGCTGGAGCTCCTACAATGAGCAGTTCTTC.